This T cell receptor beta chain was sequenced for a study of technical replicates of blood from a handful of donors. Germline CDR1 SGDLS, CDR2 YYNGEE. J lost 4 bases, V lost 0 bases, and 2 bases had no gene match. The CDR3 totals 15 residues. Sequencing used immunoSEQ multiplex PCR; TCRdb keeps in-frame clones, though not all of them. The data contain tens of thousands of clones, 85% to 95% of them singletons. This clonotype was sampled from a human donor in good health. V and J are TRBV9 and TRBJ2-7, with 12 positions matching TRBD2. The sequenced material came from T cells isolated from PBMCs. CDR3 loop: CASSVELAGGYEQYF. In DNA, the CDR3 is TGTGCCAGCAGCGTAGAACTAGCGGGAGGTTACGAGCAGTACTTC.